This TCR beta chain was recovered during a study of vaccination effects on CD4 cells after COVID-19. As concerns this clone: What it binds is unknown.

Findings and limits, study-wide: After vaccination of healthy people, only 1 of 255 vaccine-induced clones cross-reacted with common cold coronaviruses.

The culture ran for roughly 10 days before CD4+ T cells were isolated. Vaccination of participants consisted of two doses of either the BNT162b2 or mRNA-1273 vaccine. Assay used: immunoSEQ multiplex PCR; TCRdb lists only in-frame clones, some missing. The table records more than 60,000 clones, around 70% of them present only once. The CDR3 has 13 amino acids. Germline assignment: CDR1 SGHTA and CDR2 FQGNSA. Trimming cost V 3 bases and J 6 bases, with 9 bases left between them. The receptor was isolated from a human donor who received a COVID-19 vaccine. Sequenced material: CD4+ T cells from PBMCs cultured without peptide, taken after COVID-19 vaccination. The genes are TRBV7-2 and TRBJ1-5; D perhaps matches TRBD1 (5 bases). The chain's CDR3 is CASSFQGPQPQHF. For the CDR3, the DNA is TGTGCCAGCAGCTTTCAGGGACCTCAGCCCCAGCATTTT.